Below, one T cell receptor (beta chain) is given with its context. Unmatched junction bases numbered 5, after V lost 8 bases and J lost 3 bases. The length of the CDR3 is 13 residues. Germline values: CDR1 SGHTA, CDR2 FQGNSA. The data originate from a study of blood T cell repertoires in COVID-19. Study details: The study drew acute and convalescent COVID-19 samples from the United States, Italy and Spain.

Per the authors' pipeline: Reference gene primer amplification gave estimated nucleated cell counts. Here immunoSEQ multiplex PCR was the method, and the copy in TCRdb shows in-frame clones only, minus some. V, J and clone size are those of that table, while D and trimming were read from the DNA. The table records roughly 95,000 clones, 84% of them present only once. Sample: peripheral blood. The receptor comes from a human donor in a cohort sampled during active COVID-19. The genes are TRBV7-2 and TRBJ2-7, with 9 bases identical to TRBD2. CDR3 DNA: TGTGCCAGCTCCTCGACTAGCGGCTACGAGCAGTACTTC. It translates to CASSSTSGYEQYF.